This T cell receptor (beta chain) derives from a study of T cell changes during pregnancy in multiple sclerosis. V lost 4 bases, J lost 0 bases, and 18 bases lay in between. The CDR3 contains 17 residues. CDR1 and CDR2 (germline): GTSNPN, SVGIG (reference sequence). The data were produced by immunoSEQ multiplex PCR, yet TCRdb's version contains in-frame clones alone and is incomplete. The sample gives more than 95,000 clones, roughly nine tenths of which show up once; 0.75% to 0.95% is in the top ten. V usage is TRBV30 and J usage is TRBJ2-2; possible D gene TRBD2, 5 bases. Specimen: peripheral blood, collected after pregnancy. The clonotype originates from a female donor with multiple sclerosis, enrolled in a pregnancy study. CDR3: CAWNPLGGPTNTGELFF. Here the CDR3 DNA reads TGTGCCTGGAACCCTCTAGGCGGGCCCACGAACACCGGGGAGCTGTTTTTT. The complete variable domain, with remaining parts taken from reference TRBV30 and TRBJ2-2, reads SQTIHQWPATLVQPVGSPLSLECTVEGTSNPNLYWYRQAAGRGLQLLFYSVGIGQISSEVPQNLSASRPQDRQFILSSKKLLLSDSGFYLCAWNPLGGPTNTGELFFGEGSRLTVL.